This T cell receptor (beta chain) was observed in a study of blood T cell repertoires in COVID-19. Study summary: The United States, Italy and Spain provided the acute and convalescent COVID-19 samples. Nucleic acid was either cDNA or gDNA, and it came from T cells, B-cell-depleted T cells, or PBMCs.

In the original processing: The assay estimated nucleated cells by amplifying reference gene primers. The protocol was immunoSEQ multiplex PCR, while the TCRdb copy is restricted to in-frame clones and leaves out a portion. The V and J calls and clone size are taken from that table; D and trimming were inferred from the DNA. In the table there are some 110,000 clones, about 85% of which are singletons. Trimming removed 2 bases from V and 6 bases from J; junction bases left unmatched: 7. In germline, CDR1 is MNHNY, CDR2 SVGAGI (reference sequence). The length of the CDR3 is 15 residues. The origin of this receptor is a man between 35 and 55 years old with acute or convalescent COVID-19. The chain uses TRBV6-6 and TRBJ2-1; 7 bases align to TRBD1. Sequencing was performed on peripheral blood. CDR3 nucleotides: TGTGCCAGCAGTTACGGGGACAGACGAGGCAATGAGCAGTTCTTC. Its translation: CASSYGDRRGNEQFF.